These T cell receptor beta chains were read from a single sample in a study of control samples from healthy donors and cancer patients. The table came from immunoSEQ multiplex PCR; TCRdb's copy has only in-frame clones and leaves some out. The data contain 100,000 to 150,000 clones, 85% to 95% of them singletons. The sequenced sample consisted of PBMCs. The receptors shown here come from a man aged 50 to 60 with head and neck cancer. Both conserved end residues are part of each CDR3. Fields, in order: V gene, J gene, D gene, CDR3 protein. D genes are given only for firm matches.

V gene: TRBV18; J gene: TRBJ2-7; D gene: TRBD1; CDR3 protein: CASSGQGYEQYF
V gene: TRBV7-9; J gene: TRBJ1-5; D gene: -; CDR3 protein: CASSLAQGGQPQHF
V gene: TRBV24-1; J gene: TRBJ1-5; D gene: -; CDR3 protein: CATSDPGYNQPQHF
V gene: TRBV7-9; J gene: TRBJ1-4; D gene: -; CDR3 protein: CASSLKGSFNEKLFF
V gene: TRBV6-6; J gene: TRBJ1-3; D gene: -; CDR3 protein: CASSYGGERGNTIYF
V gene: TRBV9; J gene: TRBJ2-6; D gene: -; CDR3 protein: CASSVLGIKSSGANVLTF
V gene: TRBV14; J gene: TRBJ2-3; D gene: -; CDR3 protein: CASTPRLLTDTQYF
V gene: TRBV14; J gene: TRBJ2-7; D gene: -; CDR3 protein: CASSQTGKGFYEQYF
V gene: TRBV14; J gene: TRBJ1-6; D gene: TRBD1; CDR3 protein: CASSTGQKNSPLHF
V gene: TRBV7-9; J gene: TRBJ1-1; D gene: -; CDR3 protein: CASSFGGDTEAFF
V gene: TRBV24-1; J gene: TRBJ1-2; D gene: -; CDR3 protein: CATGQAGPNYGYTF
V gene: TRBV5-1; J gene: TRBJ1-6; D gene: -; CDR3 protein: CASSPLTGSNSPLHF
V gene: TRBV28; J gene: TRBJ1-1; D gene: -; CDR3 protein: CASSLAGSSNTEAFF
V gene: TRBV9; J gene: TRBJ2-1; D gene: -; CDR3 protein: CASSVDGGYREQFF
V gene: TRBV6-5; J gene: TRBJ1-2; D gene: -; CDR3 protein: CASKPRRQGGGYTF
V gene: TRBV7-9; J gene: TRBJ1-1; D gene: -; CDR3 protein: CASSGGRGAQAFF
V gene: TRBV9; J gene: TRBJ2-3; D gene: -; CDR3 protein: CASSVETDTQYF
V gene: TRBV6-1; J gene: TRBJ2-7; D gene: -; CDR3 protein: CASSDGAGENYEQYF
V gene: TRBV7-2; J gene: TRBJ1-2; D gene: TRBD1; CDR3 protein: CASSKSPSTGGSYGYTF
V gene: TRBV3-1/TRBV3-2; J gene: TRBJ1-3; D gene: TRBD1; CDR3 protein: CASSLTTGPGGNTIYF
V gene: TRBV10-3; J gene: TRBJ2-3; D gene: -; CDR3 protein: CAISAMSTDTQYF
V gene: TRBV6-2/TRBV6-3; J gene: TRBJ2-2; D gene: -; CDR3 protein: CASSPFNTGELFF
V gene: TRBV3-1/TRBV3-2; J gene: TRBJ2-7; D gene: -; CDR3 protein: CASSPVVTLGEQYF
V gene: TRBV9; J gene: TRBJ2-2; D gene: TRBD2; CDR3 protein: CASSQTQPAGGPGGELFF
V gene: TRBV5-6; J gene: TRBJ2-6; D gene: -; CDR3 protein: CASSLSGANVLTF
V gene: TRBV5-6; J gene: TRBJ1-4; D gene: -; CDR3 protein: CASSLSTGIEKLFF
V gene: TRBV27; J gene: TRBJ2-7; D gene: -; CDR3 protein: CASSGTGGQAYEQYF
V gene: TRBV5-5; J gene: TRBJ2-7; D gene: -; CDR3 protein: CASSGNIPTRLTAGQYF
V gene: TRBV29-1; J gene: TRBJ2-3; D gene: TRBD1; CDR3 protein: CSVTTGVGATQYF
V gene: TRBV5-1; J gene: TRBJ2-4; D gene: -; CDR3 protein: CASSLAVGKNIQYF
V gene: TRBV4-1; J gene: TRBJ2-5; D gene: TRBD1; CDR3 protein: CASSQVMGQGYETQYF
V gene: TRBV6-6; J gene: TRBJ1-1; D gene: -; CDR3 protein: CASSYEGGNTEAFF
V gene: TRBV6-6; J gene: TRBJ1-1; D gene: -; CDR3 protein: CASSLHRVFTEAFF
V gene: TRBV7-3; J gene: TRBJ2-3; D gene: -; CDR3 protein: CASSPLGGLADTQYF
V gene: TRBV6-1; J gene: TRBJ2-7; D gene: -; CDR3 protein: CASSEPGKFQQYF
V gene: TRBV7-7; J gene: TRBJ2-7; D gene: -; CDR3 protein: CASSLGGGGTYEQYF